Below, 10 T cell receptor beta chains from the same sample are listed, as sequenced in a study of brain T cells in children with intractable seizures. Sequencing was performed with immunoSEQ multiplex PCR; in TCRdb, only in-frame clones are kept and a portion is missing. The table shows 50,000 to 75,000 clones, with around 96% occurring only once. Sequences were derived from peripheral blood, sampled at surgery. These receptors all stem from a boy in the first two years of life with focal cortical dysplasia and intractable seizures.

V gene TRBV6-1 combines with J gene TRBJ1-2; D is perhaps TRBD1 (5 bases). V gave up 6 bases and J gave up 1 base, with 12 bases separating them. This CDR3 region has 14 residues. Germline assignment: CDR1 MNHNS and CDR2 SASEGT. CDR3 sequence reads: CASRSGTDNYGYTF. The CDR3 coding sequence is TGTGCCAGCAGATCCGGGACGGATAACTATGGCTACACCTTC.

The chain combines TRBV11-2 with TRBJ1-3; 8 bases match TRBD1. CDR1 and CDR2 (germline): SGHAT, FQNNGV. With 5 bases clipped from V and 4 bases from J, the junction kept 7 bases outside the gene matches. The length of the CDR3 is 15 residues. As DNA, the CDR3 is TGTGCCAGCAGCCCAGGGGGCACAGTCGGAAACACCATATATTTT. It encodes CASSPGGTVGNTIYF.

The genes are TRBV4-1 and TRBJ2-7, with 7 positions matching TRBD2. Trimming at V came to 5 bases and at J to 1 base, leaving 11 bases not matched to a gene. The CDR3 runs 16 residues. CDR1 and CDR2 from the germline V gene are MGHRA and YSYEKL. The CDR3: CASSDQVGGRSYEQYF. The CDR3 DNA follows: TGCGCCAGCAGCGATCAGGTGGGAGGGCGGTCCTACGAGCAGTACTTC.

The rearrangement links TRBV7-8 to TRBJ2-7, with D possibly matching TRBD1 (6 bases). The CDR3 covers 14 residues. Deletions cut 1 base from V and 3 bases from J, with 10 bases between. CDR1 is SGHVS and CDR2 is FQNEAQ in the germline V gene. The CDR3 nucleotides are TGTGCCAGCAGCTTAGTCGGGACAAACTACGAGCAGTACTTC. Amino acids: CASSLVGTNYEQYF.

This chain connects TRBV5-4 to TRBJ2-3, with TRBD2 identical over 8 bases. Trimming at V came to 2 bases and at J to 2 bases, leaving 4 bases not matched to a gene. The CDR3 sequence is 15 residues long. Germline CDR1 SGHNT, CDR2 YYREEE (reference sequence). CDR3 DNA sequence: TGTGCCAGCAGCTTTGACGGGAGGGACACAGATACGCAGTATTTT. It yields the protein CASSFDGRDTDTQYF.

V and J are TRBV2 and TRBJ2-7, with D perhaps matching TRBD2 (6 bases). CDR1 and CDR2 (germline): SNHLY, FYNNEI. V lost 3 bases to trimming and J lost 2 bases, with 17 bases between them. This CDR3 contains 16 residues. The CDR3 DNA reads TGTGCCAGCAGTGACGGGGTGGCTAGCGACCCCTACGAGCAGTACTTC. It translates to CASSDGVASDPYEQYF.

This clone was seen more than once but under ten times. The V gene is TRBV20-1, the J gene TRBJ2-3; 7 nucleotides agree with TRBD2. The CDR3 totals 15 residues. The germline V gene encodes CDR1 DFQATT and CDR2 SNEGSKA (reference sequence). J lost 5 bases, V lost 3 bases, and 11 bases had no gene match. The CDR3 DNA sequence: TGCAGTGCTAGTACCGGACTAGTAACAGGAGATACGCAGTATTTT. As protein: CSASTGLVTGDTQYF.

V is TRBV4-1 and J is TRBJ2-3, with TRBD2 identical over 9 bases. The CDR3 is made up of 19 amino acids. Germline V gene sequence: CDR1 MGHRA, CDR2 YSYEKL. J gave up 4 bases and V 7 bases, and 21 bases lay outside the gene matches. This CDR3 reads CASTPTILAGGRSPDTQYF. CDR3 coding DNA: TGCGCCAGCACCCCCACGATCCTTGCGGGAGGGCGTAGCCCAGATACGCAGTATTTT.

CDR3 DNA sequence: TGTGCCAGCAGGCGGGGGGACTACCTCACAGATACGCAGTATTTT. Protein product: CASRRGDYLTDTQYF. The genes are TRBV27 and TRBJ2-3; 8 bases fit TRBD2. From germline, CDR1 is MNHEY and CDR2 SMNVEV (reference sequence). V shed 6 bases and J 2 bases; nucleotides not matched to a gene: 7. This CDR3 is 15 amino acids long.

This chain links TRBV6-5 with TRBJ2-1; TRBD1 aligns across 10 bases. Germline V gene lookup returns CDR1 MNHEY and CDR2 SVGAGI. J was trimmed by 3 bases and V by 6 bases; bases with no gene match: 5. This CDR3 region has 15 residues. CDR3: CASRNRDRGYNEQFF. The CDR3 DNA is TGTGCCAGCAGGAACCGGGACAGGGGCTACAATGAGCAGTTCTTC.